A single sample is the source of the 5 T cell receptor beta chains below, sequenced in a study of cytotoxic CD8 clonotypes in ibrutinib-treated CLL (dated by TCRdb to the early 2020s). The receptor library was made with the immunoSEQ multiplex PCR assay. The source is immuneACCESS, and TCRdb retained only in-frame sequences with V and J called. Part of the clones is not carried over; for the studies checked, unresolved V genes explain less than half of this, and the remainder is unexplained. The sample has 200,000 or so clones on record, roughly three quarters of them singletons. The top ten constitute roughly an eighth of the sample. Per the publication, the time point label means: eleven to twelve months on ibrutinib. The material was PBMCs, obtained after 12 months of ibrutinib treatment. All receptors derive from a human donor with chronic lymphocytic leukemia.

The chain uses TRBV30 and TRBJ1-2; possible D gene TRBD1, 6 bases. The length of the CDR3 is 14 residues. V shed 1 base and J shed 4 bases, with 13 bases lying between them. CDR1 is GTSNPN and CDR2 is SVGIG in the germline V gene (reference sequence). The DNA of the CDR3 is TGTGCCTGGAGTGAAGGGGGTCTGGGCTATGGCTACACCTTC. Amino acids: CAWSEGGLGYGYTF. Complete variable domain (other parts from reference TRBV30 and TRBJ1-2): SQTIHQWPATLVQPVGSPLSLECTVEGTSNPNLYWYRQAAGRGLQLLFYSVGIGQISSEVPQNLSASRPQDRQFILSSKKLLLSDSGFYLCAWSEGGLGYGYTFGSGTRLTVV.

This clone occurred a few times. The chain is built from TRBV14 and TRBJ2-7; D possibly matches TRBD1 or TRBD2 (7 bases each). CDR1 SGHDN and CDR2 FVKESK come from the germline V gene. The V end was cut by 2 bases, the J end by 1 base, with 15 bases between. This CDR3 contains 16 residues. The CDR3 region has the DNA TGTGCCAGCAGCCAACATCCAGGGGGGGCATCCTACGAGCAGTACTTC. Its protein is CASSQHPGGASYEQYF.

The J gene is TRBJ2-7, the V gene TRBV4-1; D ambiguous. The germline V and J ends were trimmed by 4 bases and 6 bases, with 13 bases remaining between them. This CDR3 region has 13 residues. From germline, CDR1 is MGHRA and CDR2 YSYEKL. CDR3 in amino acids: CASSPYDGVEQYF. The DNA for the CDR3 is TGCGCCAGCAGCCCCTACGATGGGGTCGAGCAGTACTTC.

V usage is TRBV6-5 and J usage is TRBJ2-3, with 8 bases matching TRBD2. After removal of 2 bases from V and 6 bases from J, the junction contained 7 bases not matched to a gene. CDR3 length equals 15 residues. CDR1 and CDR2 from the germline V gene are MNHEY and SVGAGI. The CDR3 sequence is CASSYTTGGYDTQYF. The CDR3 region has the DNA TGTGCCAGCAGTTACACGACGGGAGGGTACGATACGCAGTATTTT.

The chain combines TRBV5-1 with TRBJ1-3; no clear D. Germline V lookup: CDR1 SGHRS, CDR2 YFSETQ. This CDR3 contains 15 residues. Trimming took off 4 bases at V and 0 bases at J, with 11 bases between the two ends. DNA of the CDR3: TGCGCCAGCAGCACGGACGGGAGCTCTGGAAACACCATATATTTT. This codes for CASSTDGSSGNTIYF.